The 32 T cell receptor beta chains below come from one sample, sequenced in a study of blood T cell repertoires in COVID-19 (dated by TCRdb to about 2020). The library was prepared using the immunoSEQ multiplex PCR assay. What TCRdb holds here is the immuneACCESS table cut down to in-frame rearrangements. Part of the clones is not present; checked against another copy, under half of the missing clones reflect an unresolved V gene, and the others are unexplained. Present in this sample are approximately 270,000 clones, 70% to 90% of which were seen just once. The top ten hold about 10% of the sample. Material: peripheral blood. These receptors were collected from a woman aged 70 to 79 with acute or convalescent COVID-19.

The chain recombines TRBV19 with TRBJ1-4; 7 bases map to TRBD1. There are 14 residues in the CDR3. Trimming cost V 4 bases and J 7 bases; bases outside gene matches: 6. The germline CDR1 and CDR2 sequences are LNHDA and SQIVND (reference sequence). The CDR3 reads CASSRGTDSEKLFF. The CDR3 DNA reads TGTGCCAGTAGTAGAGGGACAGATTCTGAAAAACTGTTTTTT. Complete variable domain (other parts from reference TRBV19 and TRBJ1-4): DGGITQSPKYLFRKEGQNVTLSCEQNLNHDAMYWYRQDPGQGLRLIYYSQIVNDFQKGDIAEGYSVSREKKESFPLTVTSAQKNPTAFYLCASSRGTDSEKLFFGSGTQLSVL.

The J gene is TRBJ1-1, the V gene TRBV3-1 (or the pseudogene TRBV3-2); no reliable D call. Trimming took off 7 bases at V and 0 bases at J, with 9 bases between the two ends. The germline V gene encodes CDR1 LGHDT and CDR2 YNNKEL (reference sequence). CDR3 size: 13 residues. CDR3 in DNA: TGTGCCAGCACGTGGGCCATGAACACTGAAGCTTTCTTT. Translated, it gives CASTWAMNTEAFF.

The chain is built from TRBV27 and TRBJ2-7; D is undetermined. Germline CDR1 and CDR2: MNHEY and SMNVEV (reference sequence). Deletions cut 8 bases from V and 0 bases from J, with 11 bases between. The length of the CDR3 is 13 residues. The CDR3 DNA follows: TGTGCCAGCTGCTGGAGAAGCTCCTACGAGCAGTACTTC. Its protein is CASCWRSSYEQYF.

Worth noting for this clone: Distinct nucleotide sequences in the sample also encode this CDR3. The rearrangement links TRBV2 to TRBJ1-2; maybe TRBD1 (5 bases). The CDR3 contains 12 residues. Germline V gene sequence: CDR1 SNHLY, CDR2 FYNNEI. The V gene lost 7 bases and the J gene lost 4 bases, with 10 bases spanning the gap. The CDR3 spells CASNRQGYGYTF. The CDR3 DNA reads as TGTGCCAGCAATAGGCAGGGCTATGGCTACACCTTC.

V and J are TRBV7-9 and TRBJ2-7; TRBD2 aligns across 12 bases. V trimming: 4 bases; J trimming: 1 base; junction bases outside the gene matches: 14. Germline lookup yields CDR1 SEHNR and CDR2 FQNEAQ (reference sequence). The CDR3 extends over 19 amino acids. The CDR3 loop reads CASSSPHRLAGAGSYEQYF. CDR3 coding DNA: TGTGCCAGCAGCTCCCCCCACCGACTAGCGGGGGCGGGATCCTACGAGCAGTACTTC.

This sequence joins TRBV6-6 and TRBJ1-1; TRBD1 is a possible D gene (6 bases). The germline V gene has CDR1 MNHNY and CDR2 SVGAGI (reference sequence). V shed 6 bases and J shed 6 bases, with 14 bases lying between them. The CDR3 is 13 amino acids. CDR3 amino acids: CASSPRTVPEAFF. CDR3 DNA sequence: TGTGCCAGCAGCCCTCGGACAGTTCCTGAAGCTTTCTTT.

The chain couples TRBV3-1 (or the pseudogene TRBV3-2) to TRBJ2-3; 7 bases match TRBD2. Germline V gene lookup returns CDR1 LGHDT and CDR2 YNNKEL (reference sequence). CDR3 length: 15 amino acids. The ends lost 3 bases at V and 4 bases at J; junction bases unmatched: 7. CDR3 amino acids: CASSQAGLGPDTQYF. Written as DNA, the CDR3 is TGTGCCAGCAGCCAGGCCGGACTAGGACCAGATACGCAGTATTTT.

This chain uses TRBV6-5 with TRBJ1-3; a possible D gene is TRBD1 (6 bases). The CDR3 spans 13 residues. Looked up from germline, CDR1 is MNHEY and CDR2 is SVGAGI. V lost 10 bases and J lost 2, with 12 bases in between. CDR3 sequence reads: CAISDRAGNTIYF. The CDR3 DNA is TGTGCCATCTCGGACAGAGCTGGAAACACCATATATTTT.

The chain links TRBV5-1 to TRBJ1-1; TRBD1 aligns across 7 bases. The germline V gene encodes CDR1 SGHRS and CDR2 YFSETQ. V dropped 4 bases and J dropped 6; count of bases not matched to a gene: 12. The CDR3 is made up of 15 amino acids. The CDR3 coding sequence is TGCGCCAGCAGCCAAACCGGACAGGAGTTGGCTGAAGCTTTCTTT. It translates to CASSQTGQELAEAFF.

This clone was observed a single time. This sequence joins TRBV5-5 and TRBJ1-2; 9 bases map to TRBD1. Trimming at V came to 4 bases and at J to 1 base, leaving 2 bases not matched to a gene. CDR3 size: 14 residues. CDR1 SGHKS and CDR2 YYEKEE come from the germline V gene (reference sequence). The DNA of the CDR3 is TGTGCCAGCAGCATGGACAGGGGTAACTATGGCTACACCTTC. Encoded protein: CASSMDRGNYGYTF.

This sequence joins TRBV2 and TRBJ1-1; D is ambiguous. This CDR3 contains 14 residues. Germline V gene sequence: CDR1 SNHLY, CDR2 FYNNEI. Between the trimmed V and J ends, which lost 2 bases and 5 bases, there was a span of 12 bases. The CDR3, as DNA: TGTGCCAGCAGTGAATTGAGGGTTGGGACTGAAGCTTTCTTT. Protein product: CASSELRVGTEAFF.

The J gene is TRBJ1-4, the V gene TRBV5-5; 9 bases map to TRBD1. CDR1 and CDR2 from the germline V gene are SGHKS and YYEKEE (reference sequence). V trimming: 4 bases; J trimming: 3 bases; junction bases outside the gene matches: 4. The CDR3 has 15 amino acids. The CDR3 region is CASSRTGDPNEKLFF. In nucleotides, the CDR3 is TGTGCCAGCAGCAGGACAGGGGACCCTAATGAAAAACTGTTTTTT.

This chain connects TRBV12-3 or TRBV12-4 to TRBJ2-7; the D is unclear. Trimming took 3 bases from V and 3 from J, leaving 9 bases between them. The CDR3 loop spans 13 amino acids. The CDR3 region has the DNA TGTGCCAGCAGTTTGGGCCGCTACTACGAGCAGTACTTC. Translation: CASSLGRYYEQYF.

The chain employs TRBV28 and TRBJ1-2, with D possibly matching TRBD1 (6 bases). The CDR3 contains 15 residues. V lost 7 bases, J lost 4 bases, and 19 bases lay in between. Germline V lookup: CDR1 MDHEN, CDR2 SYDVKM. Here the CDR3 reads CASTPGGAIIYGYTF. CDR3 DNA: TGTGCCAGCACCCCCGGGGGGGCGATAATCTATGGCTACACCTTC.

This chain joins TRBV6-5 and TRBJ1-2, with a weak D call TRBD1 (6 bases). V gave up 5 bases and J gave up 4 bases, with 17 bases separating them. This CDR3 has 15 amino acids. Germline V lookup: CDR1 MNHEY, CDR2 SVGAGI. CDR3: CASSPSGGAPYGYTF. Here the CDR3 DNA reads TGTGCCAGCAGTCCCTCGGGGGGGGCACCCTATGGCTACACCTTC.

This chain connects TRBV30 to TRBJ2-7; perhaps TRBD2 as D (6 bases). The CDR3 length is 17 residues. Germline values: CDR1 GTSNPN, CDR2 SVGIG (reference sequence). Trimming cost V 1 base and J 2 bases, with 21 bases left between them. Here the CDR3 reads CAWSEGGKNPKPYEQYF. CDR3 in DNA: TGTGCCTGGAGTGAGGGAGGAAAAAATCCCAAGCCCTACGAGCAGTACTTC.

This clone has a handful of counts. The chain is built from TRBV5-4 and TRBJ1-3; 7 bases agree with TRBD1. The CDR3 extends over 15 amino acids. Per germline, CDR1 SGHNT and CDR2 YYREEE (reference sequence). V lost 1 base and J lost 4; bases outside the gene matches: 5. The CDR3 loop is CASSLRGGSGNTIYF. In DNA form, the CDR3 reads TGTGCCAGCAGCTTGAGAGGGGGCTCGGGAAACACCATATATTTT. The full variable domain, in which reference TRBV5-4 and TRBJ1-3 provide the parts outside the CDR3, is ETGVTQSPTHLIKTRGQQVTLRCSSQSGHNTVSWYQQALGQGPQFIFQYYREEENGRGNFPPRFSGLQFPNYSSELNVNALELDDSALYLCASSLRGGSGNTIYFGEGSWLTVV.

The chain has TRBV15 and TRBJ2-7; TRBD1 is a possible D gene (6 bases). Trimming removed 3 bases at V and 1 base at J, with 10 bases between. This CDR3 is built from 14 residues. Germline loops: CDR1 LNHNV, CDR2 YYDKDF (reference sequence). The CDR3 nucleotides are TGTGCCACCAGCAGCACAGGGCTATCCTACGAGCAGTACTTC. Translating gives CATSSTGLSYEQYF. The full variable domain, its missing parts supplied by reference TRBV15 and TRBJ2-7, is DAMVIQNPRYQVTQFGKPVTLSCSQTLNHNVMYWYQQKSSQAPKLLFHYYDKDFNNEADTPDNFQSRRPNTSFCFLDIRSPGLGDTAMYLCATSSTGLSYEQYFGPGTRLTVT.

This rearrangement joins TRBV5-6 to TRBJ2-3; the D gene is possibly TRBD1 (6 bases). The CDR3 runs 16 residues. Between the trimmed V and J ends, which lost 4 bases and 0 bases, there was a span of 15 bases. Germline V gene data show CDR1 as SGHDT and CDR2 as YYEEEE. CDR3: CASSGVGQTSTDTQYF. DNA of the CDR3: TGTGCCAGCAGCGGAGTTGGACAGACTAGCACAGATACGCAGTATTTT.

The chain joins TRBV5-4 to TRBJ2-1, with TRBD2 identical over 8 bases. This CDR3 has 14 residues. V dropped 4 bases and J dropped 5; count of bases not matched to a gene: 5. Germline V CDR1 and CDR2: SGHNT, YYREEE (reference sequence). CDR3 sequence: CASSNPGGDNEQFF. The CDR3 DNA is TGTGCCAGCAGCAACCCCGGGGGGGACAATGAGCAGTTCTTC.

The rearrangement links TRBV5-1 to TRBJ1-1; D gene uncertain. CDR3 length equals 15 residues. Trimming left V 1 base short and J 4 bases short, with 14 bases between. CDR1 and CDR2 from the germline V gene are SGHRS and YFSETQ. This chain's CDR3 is CASSLSRGGGTEAFF. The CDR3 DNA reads TGCGCCAGCAGCTTGAGTCGGGGAGGCGGCACTGAAGCTTTCTTT.

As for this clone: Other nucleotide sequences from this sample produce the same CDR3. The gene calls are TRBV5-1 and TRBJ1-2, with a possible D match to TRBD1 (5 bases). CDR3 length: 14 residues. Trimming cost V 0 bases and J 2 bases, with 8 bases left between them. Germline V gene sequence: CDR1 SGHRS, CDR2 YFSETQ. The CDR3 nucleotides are TGCGCCAGCAGCTTGGGACAGAACAACTATGGCTACACCTTC. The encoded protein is CASSLGQNNYGYTF.

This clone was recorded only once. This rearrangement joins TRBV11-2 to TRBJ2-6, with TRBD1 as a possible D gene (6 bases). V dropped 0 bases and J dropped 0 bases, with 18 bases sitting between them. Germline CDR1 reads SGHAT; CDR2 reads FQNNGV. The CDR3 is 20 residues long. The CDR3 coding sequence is TGTGCCAGCAGCTTAGACGGGCAGGGGCTTCCCCTCTCTGGGGCCAACGTCCTGACTTTC. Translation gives CASSLDGQGLPLSGANVLTF.

In DNA, the CDR3 is TGTGCCAGCAGCAGAGCTAGCAGAACAGATACGCAGTATTTT. It encodes CASSRASRTDTQYF. The genes are TRBV7-2 and TRBJ2-3, with TRBD2 as a possible D gene (5 bases). Germline CDR1 SGHTA, CDR2 FQGNSA. The CDR3 is 14 residues long. The V gene lost 5 bases and the J gene lost 3 bases, with 12 bases spanning the gap. Based on the CDR3 plus reference TRBV7-2 and TRBJ2-3, the full variable domain is GAGVSQSPSNKVTEKGKDVELRCDPISGHTALYWYRQSLGQGLEFLIYFQGNSAPDKSGLPSDRFSAERTGGSVSTLTIQRTQQEDSAVYLCASSRASRTDTQYFGPGTRLTVL.

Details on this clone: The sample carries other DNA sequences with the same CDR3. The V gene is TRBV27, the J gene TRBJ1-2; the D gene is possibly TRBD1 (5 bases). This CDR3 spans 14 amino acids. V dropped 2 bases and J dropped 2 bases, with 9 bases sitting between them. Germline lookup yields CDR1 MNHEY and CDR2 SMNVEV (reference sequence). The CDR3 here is CASSLGQGNYGYTF. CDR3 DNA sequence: TGTGCCAGCAGTTTAGGGCAGGGCAACTATGGCTACACCTTC.

This CDR3 reads CASRGVQDSPLHF. CDR3 DNA sequence: TGTGCCAGCCGGGGTGTCCAAGATTCACCCCTCCACTTT. The V gene is TRBV2, the J gene TRBJ1-6; D call uncertain. Looked up from germline, CDR1 is SNHLY and CDR2 is FYNNEI. Trimming pared 8 bases from V and 8 bases from J, leaving 13 bases between. The CDR3 is made up of 13 amino acids.

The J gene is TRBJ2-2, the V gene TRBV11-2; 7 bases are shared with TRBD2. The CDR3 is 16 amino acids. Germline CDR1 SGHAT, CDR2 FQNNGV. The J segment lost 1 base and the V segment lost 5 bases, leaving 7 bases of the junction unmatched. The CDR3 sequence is CASSREANLNTGELFF. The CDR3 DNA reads TGTGCCAGCAGCCGGGAGGCGAACTTGAACACCGGGGAGCTGTTTTTT.

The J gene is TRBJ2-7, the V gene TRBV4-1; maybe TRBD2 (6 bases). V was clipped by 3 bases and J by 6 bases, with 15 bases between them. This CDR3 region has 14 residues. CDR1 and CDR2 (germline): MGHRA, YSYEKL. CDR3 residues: CASSQRGSGGEQYF. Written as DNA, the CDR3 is TGCGCCAGCAGCCAGCGGGGATCTGGGGGCGAGCAGTACTTC.

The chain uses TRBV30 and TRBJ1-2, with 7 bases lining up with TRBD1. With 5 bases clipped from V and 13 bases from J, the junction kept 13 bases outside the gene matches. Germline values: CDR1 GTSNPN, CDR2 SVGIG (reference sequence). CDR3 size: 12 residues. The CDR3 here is CAWHRGQAFCTF. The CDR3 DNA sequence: TGTGCCTGGCACCGCGGACAGGCCTTCTGCACCTTC.

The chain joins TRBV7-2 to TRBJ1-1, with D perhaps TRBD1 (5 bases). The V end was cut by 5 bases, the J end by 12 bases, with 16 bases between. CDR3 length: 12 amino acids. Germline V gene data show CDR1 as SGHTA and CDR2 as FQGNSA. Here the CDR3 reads CASSTRTTEPFF. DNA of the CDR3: TGTGCCAGCAGCACCAGGACAACAGAACCTTTCTTT.

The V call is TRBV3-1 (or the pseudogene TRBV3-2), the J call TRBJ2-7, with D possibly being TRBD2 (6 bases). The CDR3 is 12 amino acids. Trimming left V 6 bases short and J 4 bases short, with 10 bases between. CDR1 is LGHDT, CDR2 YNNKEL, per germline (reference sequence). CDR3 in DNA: TGTGCCAGCAGTCGGGACTTTTACGAGCAGTACTTC. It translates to CASSRDFYEQYF.

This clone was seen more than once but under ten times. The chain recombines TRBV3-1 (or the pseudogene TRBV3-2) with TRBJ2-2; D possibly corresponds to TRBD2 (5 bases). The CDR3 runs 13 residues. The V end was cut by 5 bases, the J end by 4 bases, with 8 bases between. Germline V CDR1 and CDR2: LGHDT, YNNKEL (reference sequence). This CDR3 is CASSVSGTGELFF. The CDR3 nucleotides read TGTGCCAGCAGCGTAAGCGGCACCGGGGAGCTGTTTTTT.